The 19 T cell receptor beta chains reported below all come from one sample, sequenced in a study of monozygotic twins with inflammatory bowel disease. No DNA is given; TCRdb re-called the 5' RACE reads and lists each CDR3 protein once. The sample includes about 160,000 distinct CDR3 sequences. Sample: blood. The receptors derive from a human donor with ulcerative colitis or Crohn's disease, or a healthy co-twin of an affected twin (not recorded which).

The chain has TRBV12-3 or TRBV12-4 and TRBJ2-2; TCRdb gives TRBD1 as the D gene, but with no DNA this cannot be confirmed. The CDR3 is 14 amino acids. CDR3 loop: CASIWTGFPGELFF.

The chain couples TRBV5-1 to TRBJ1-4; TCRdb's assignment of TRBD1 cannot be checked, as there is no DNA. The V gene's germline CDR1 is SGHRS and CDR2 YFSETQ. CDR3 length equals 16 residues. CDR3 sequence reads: CASSLEAGASNEKLFF.

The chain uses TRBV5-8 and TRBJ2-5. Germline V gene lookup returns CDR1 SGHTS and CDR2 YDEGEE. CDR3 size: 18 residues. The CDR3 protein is CASIRGVSPSGSRETQYF. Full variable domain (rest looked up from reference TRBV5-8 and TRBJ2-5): EAGVTQSPTHLIKTRGQQATLRCSPISGHTSVYWYQQALGLGLQFLLWYDEGEERNRGNFPPRFSGRQFPNYSSELNVNALELEDSALYLCASIRGVSPSGSRETQYFGPGTRLLVL.

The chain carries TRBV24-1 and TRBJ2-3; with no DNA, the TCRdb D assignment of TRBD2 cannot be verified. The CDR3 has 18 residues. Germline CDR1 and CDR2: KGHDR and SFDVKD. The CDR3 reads CATSDLKAPPGGTDTQYF.

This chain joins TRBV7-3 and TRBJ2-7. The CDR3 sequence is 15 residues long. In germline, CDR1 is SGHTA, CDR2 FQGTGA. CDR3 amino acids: CASSLTGNVFYEQYF.

The CDR3: CASSLAGQPQHF. V is TRBV7-2 and J is TRBJ1-5. Per the germline V gene, CDR1 is SGHTA and CDR2 is FQGNSA. The CDR3 is 12 amino acids. Combining the CDR3 with reference TRBV7-2 and TRBJ1-5 gives the whole variable domain GAGVSQSPSNKVTEKGKDVELRCDPISGHTALYWYRQSLGQGLEFLIYFQGNSAPDKSGLPSDRFSAERTGGSVSTLTIQRTQQEDSAVYLCASSLAGQPQHFGDGTRLSIL.

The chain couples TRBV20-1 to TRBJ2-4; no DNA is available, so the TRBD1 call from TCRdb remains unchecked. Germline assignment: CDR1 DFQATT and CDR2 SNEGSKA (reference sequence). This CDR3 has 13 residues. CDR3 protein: CSASQTVDNIQYF.

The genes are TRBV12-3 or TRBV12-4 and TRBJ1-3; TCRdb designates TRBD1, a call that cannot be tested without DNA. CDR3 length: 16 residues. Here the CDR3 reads CASSLGQGSAGNTIYF.

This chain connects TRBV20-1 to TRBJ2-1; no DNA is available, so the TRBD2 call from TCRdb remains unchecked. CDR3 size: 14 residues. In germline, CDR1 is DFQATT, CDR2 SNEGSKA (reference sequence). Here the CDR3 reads CSARARTVYNEQFF.

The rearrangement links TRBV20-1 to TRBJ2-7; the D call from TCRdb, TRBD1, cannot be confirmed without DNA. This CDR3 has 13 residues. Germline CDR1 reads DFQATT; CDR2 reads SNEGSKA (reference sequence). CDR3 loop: CGSEVDRGYEQYF.

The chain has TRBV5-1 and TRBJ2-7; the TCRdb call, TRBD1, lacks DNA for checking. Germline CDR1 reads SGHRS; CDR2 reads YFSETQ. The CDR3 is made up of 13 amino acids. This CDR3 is CASRLEGAWEQYF.

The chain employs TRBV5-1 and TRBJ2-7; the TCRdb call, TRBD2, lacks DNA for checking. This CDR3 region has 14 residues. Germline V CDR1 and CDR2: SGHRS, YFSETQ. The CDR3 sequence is CASSQRGLSYEQYF.

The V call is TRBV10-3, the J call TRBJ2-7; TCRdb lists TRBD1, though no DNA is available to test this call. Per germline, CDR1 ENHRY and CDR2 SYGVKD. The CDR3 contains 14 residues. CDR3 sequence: CAIRAGIGGSEQYF.

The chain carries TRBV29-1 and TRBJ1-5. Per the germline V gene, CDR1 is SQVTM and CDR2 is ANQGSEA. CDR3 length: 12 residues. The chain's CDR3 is CSVEEVDQPQHF.

This CDR3 is CASSPGGQGTYEQYF. The chain has TRBV6-1 and TRBJ2-7; TCRdb proposes TRBD1, but this gene call is untestable without DNA. CDR3 length: 15 residues. From germline, CDR1 is MNHNS and CDR2 SASEGT.

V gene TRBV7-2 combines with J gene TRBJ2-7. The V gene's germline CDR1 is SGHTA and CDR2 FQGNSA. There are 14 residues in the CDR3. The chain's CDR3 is CASSSQRYPYEQYF.

The CDR3 reads CASSQEPGLAGGNEQFF. The rearrangement links TRBV3-1 to TRBJ2-1; TCRdb calls TRBD2, which cannot be checked without DNA. Germline V gene sequence: CDR1 LGHDT, CDR2 YNNKEL (reference sequence). This CDR3 is 17 amino acids long.

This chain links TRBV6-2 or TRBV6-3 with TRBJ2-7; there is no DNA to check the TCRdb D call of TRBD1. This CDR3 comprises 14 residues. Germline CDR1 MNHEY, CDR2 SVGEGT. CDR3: CASRRTGLAYEQYF.

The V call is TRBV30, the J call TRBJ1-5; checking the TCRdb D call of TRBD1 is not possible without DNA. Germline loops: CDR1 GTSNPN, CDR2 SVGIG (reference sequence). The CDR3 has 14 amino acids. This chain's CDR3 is CAWSGDRNDQPQHF.